The 21 T cell receptor beta chains presented below share a single source sample, sequenced in a study of blood T cell repertoires in COVID-19. The data were produced by immunoSEQ multiplex PCR, yet TCRdb's version contains in-frame clones alone and is incomplete. The repertoire holds just over 95,000 clones, with 90% as singletons. Sequences were obtained from peripheral blood. All receptors come from a man aged 45-65 years with acute or convalescent COVID-19.

The chain couples TRBV19 to TRBJ1-5; the D gene is possibly TRBD1 (5 bases). Trimming removed 6 bases from V and 0 bases from J, with 12 bases in between. Germline V lookup: CDR1 LNHDA, CDR2 SQIVND (reference sequence). This CDR3 spans 15 amino acids. The CDR3 DNA sequence: TGTGCCAGTAGCCCGGGGGAGGTTAGCAATCAGCCCCAGCATTTT. Translated: CASSPGEVSNQPQHF.

The V gene is TRBV6-5, the J gene TRBJ2-1; weak D call: TRBD2 (7 bases). In germline, CDR1 is MNHEY, CDR2 SVGAGI. The CDR3 runs to 13 residues. V was pared by 6 bases and J by 4 bases, with 10 bases between. The CDR3 nucleotides read TGTGCCAGCAGGGGGGGGCAATACAATGAGCAGTTCTTC. Translation: CASRGGQYNEQFF.

The J gene is TRBJ2-7, the V gene TRBV19, with 7 bases that match TRBD1. Trimming at V came to 1 base and at J to 0 bases, leaving 3 bases not matched to a gene. The germline CDR1 and CDR2 sequences are LNHDA and SQIVND (reference sequence). CDR3 size: 15 residues. The chain's CDR3 is CASSIAAGGSYEQYF. CDR3 coding DNA: TGTGCCAGTAGTATAGCGGCAGGGGGCTCCTACGAGCAGTACTTC. Full variable domain (rest looked up from reference TRBV19 and TRBJ2-7): DGGITQSPKYLFRKEGQNVTLSCEQNLNHDAMYWYRQDPGQGLRLIYYSQIVNDFQKGDIAEGYSVSREKKESFPLTVTSAQKNPTAFYLCASSIAAGGSYEQYFGPGTRLTVT.

The chain uses TRBV30 and TRBJ1-1; D ambiguous. The length of the CDR3 is 13 residues. V was clipped by 5 bases and J by 5 bases, with 15 bases between them. CDR1 is GTSNPN, CDR2 SVGIG, per germline (reference sequence). CDR3 loop: CAWALASGTEAFF. As DNA, the CDR3 is TGTGCCTGGGCGCTGGCTAGTGGGACTGAAGCTTTCTTT.

This rearrangement joins TRBV7-2 to TRBJ2-1; 10 bases are a match to TRBD1. Germline CDR1 is SGHTA and CDR2 is FQGNSA. The CDR3 covers 15 residues. J lost 7 bases, V lost 4 bases, and 7 bases had no gene match. In DNA, the CDR3 is TGTGCCAGCAGCTCGACAGGGGGCAGAGGGAATGAGCAGTTCTTC. Protein sequence: CASSSTGGRGNEQFF.

The J gene is TRBJ1-1, the V gene TRBV19, with a tentative D call TRBD1 (6 bases). The V and J ends lost 6 bases and 1 base respectively, with 12 bases between them. The CDR3 has 14 residues. The germline V gene encodes CDR1 LNHDA and CDR2 SQIVND (reference sequence). CDR3 in amino acids: CASRLRGKNTEAFF. DNA for the CDR3: TGTGCCAGTAGACTCAGGGGTAAGAACACTGAAGCTTTCTTT. The full variable domain, rest sourced from reference TRBV19 and TRBJ1-1, is DGGITQSPKYLFRKEGQNVTLSCEQNLNHDAMYWYRQDPGQGLRLIYYSQIVNDFQKGDIAEGYSVSREKKESFPLTVTSAQKNPTAFYLCASRLRGKNTEAFFGQGTRLTVV.

This clone was seen a single time. The CDR3 protein is CASSLGLAGISGQETQYF. CDR3 coding DNA: TGTGCCAGCAGCTTAGGGCTAGCGGGGATCTCCGGGCAAGAGACCCAGTACTTC. V is TRBV7-9 and J is TRBJ2-5, with TRBD2 identical over 9 bases. Germline values: CDR1 SEHNR, CDR2 FQNEAQ (reference sequence). The junction had 11 bases not matched to a gene; V was cut back by 1 base and J by 2 bases. The CDR3 is made up of 18 amino acids. The whole variable domain, filled in from reference TRBV7-9 and TRBJ2-5, reads DTGVSQNPRHKITKRGQNVTFRCDPISEHNRLYWYRQTLGQGPEFLTYFQNEAQLEKSRLLSDRFSAERPKGSFSTLEIQRTEQGDSAMYLCASSLGLAGISGQETQYFGPGTRLLVL.

The chain has TRBV7-9 and TRBJ2-2; D unresolved. V was clipped by 8 bases and J by 4 bases, with 2 bases between them. This CDR3 spans 10 amino acids. From germline, CDR1 is SEHNR and CDR2 FQNEAQ (reference sequence). In DNA form, the CDR3 reads TGTGCCAGCCGCACCGGGGAGCTGTTTTTT. It is translated as CASRTGELFF.

This clone was recorded only once. The V and J genes are TRBV2 and TRBJ2-1; 10 bases agree with TRBD2. V lost 6 bases, J lost 2 bases, and 1 base stayed unmatched. This CDR3 is built from 14 residues. Germline CDR1 reads SNHLY; CDR2 reads FYNNEI. Here the CDR3 DNA reads TGTGCCAGCAGGGGGACTAGCGCCTACAATGAGCAGTTCTTC. Translated, it gives CASRGTSAYNEQFF. Full variable domain (rest looked up from reference TRBV2 and TRBJ2-1): EPEVTQTPSHQVTQMGQEVILRCVPISNHLYFYWYRQILGQKVEFLVSFYNNEISEKSEIFDDQFSVERPDGSNFTLKIRSTKLEDSAMYFCASRGTSAYNEQFFGPGTRLTVL.

This sequence joins TRBV7-8 and TRBJ1-1, with a tentative D call TRBD1 (5 bases). From germline, CDR1 is SGHVS and CDR2 FQNEAQ. The CDR3 is 15 residues long. The V gene lost 2 bases and the J gene lost 0 bases, with 10 bases spanning the gap. This CDR3 reads CASSLTGVLNTEAFF. CDR3 sequence (DNA): TGTGCCAGCAGCTTAACGGGGGTCCTGAACACTGAAGCTTTCTTT.

The V and J genes are TRBV29-1 and TRBJ1-4; D is unresolved. The CDR3 contains 13 residues. In germline, CDR1 is SQVTM, CDR2 ANQGSEA. The V gene lost 1 base and the J gene lost 8 bases, with 11 bases spanning the gap. The CDR3 DNA follows: TGCAGCGTTGAAGTCGGGCGGGGAGAAAAACTGTTTTTT. Its protein product is CSVEVGRGEKLFF.

CDR3 coding DNA: TGTGCCAGTAGTAGACTGACAGGGAGCGGCAATCAGCCCCAGCATTTT. This gives the protein CASSRLTGSGNQPQHF. This sequence joins TRBV19 and TRBJ1-5; 7 bases fit TRBD1. Germline V lookup: CDR1 LNHDA, CDR2 SQIVND (reference sequence). This CDR3 region has 16 residues. Losses at the gene ends were 4 bases for V and 2 bases for J; bases not matched to a gene: 8.

V gene TRBV11-1 combines with J gene TRBJ2-5; 7 bases are a match to TRBD2. CDR1 SGHAT and CDR2 FQDESV come from the germline V gene (reference sequence). The ends lost 3 bases at V and 7 bases at J; junction bases unmatched: 8. The CDR3 contains 14 residues. The CDR3 protein is CASSFGGTTGTQYF. The CDR3, as DNA: TGTGCCAGCAGCTTTGGGGGGACTACAGGGACCCAGTACTTC.

CDR3 in amino acids: CAWSLSGDQPQHF. The CDR3 DNA reads as TGTGCCTGGAGTTTATCGGGGGATCAGCCCCAGCATTTT. The chain joins TRBV30 to TRBJ1-5, with D possibly TRBD1 on 5 matching bases. With 2 bases removed from V and 5 bases from J, the gap between germline ends came to 10 bases. Germline CDR1 reads GTSNPN; CDR2 reads SVGIG (reference sequence). There are 13 residues in the CDR3.

The rearrangement uses TRBV19 and TRBJ2-1, with 15 bases lining up with TRBD2. This CDR3 region has 16 residues. Germline V CDR1 and CDR2: LNHDA, SQIVND (reference sequence). The junction had 7 bases not matched to a gene; V was cut back by 7 bases and J by 6 bases. The CDR3 reads CASTREGLAGGNEQFF. CDR3 nucleotide sequence: TGTGCCAGTACTCGGGAGGGACTAGCGGGAGGCAATGAGCAGTTCTTC.

The rearrangement joins TRBV6-1 to TRBJ1-1, with 7 nucleotides matching TRBD1. Germline CDR1 reads MNHNS; CDR2 reads SASEGT. V shed 3 bases, J shed 3 bases, and the junction held 10 bases outside the gene matches. There are 16 residues in the CDR3. The CDR3 region has the DNA TGTGCCAGCAGTGACCCTCTCGTCACAGGGGACACTGAAGCTTTCTTT. The encoded protein is CASSDPLVTGDTEAFF.

This rearrangement joins TRBV6-1 to TRBJ1-2; the D is unclear. V was shortened by 6 bases and J by 2 bases, with 13 bases between the two germline ends. This CDR3 has 14 residues. CDR1 is MNHNS and CDR2 is SASEGT in the germline V gene. CDR3 amino acids: CASSPAGRNYGYTF. Here the CDR3 DNA reads TGTGCCAGCAGCCCGGCTGGCAGGAACTATGGCTACACCTTC.

The chain links TRBV5-4 to TRBJ1-1; no clear D. V was trimmed by 4 bases and J by 0 bases, leaving 13 bases between them. The CDR3 covers 15 residues. The germline V gene encodes CDR1 SGHNT and CDR2 YYREEE (reference sequence). For the CDR3, the DNA is TGTGCCAGCAGCGGAGGAGGTGTAGTGAACACTGAAGCTTTCTTT. This gives the protein CASSGGGVVNTEAFF.

The V and J genes are TRBV11-3 and TRBJ1-1; maybe TRBD1 (5 bases). V was trimmed by 1 base and J by 3 bases, leaving 12 bases between them. This CDR3 has 15 residues. Germline V lookup: CDR1 SGHNT, CDR2 YENEEA. The CDR3 spells CASSLVVQAHTEAFF. The CDR3 DNA sequence: TGTGCCAGCAGCTTAGTAGTACAGGCTCACACTGAAGCTTTCTTT.

The chain recombines TRBV19 with TRBJ2-7; 7 bases are a match to TRBD2. Germline values: CDR1 LNHDA, CDR2 SQIVND (reference sequence). Trimming removed 1 base from V and 2 bases from J; junction bases left unmatched: 2. This CDR3 region has 14 residues. The CDR3 spells CASSIAGGTYEQYF. The CDR3 DNA reads as TGTGCCAGTAGTATAGCGGGAGGAACCTACGAGCAGTACTTC. Supplemented by reference TRBV19 and TRBJ2-7, the full variable domain reads DGGITQSPKYLFRKEGQNVTLSCEQNLNHDAMYWYRQDPGQGLRLIYYSQIVNDFQKGDIAEGYSVSREKKESFPLTVTSAQKNPTAFYLCASSIAGGTYEQYFGPGTRLTVT.

The chain couples TRBV12-3 or TRBV12-4 to TRBJ1-6; no firm D call. The CDR3 sequence is 12 residues long. Trimming removed 2 bases at V and 14 bases at J, with 10 bases between. CDR3 bases: TGTGCCAGCAGTTTAAAGGCACTAACCCTCCACTTT. Translation gives CASSLKALTLHF.